This record looks at one TCR beta chain sequence and its context. Under the authors' procedure: Nucleated cell number was recorded as an estimate derived from reference gene primer amplification. This table comes from immunoSEQ multiplex PCR, and its TCRdb copy is limited to in-frame clones, with some not included. V, J and clone size were drawn from that table, and D and trimming were deduced from the DNA. The sample gives some 110,000 clones, about 91% of which show up once; 5% to 6.5% is in the top ten. The data were obtained in a study of blood T cell repertoires in COVID-19. The overall study: The United States, Italy and Spain provided the acute and convalescent COVID-19 samples. Nucleic acid was either cDNA or gDNA, and it came from T cells, B-cell-depleted T cells, or PBMCs.

The CDR3 length is 13 residues. Trimming took off 5 bases at V and 4 bases at J, with 11 bases between the two ends. CDR1 is MNHEY, CDR2 SVGAGI, per germline. The chain links TRBV6-5 to TRBJ1-1; TRBD1 might be the D (6 bases). The origin of this receptor is a human donor in a cohort sampled during active COVID-19. The source material was peripheral blood. The CDR3 DNA reads TGTGCCAGCAGTAACAGGGATGGCACTGAAGCTTTCTTT. Translating it yields CASSNRDGTEAFF.